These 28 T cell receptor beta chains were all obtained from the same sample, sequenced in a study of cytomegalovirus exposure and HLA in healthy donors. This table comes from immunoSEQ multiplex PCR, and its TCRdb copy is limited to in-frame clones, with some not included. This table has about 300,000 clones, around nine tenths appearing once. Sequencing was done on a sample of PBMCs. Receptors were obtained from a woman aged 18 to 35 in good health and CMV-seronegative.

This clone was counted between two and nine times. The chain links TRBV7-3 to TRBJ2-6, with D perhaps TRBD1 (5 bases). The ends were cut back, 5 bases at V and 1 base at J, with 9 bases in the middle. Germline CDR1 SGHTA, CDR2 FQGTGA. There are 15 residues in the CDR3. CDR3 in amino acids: CASSQDISGANVLTF. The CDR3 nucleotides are TGTGCCAGCAGCCAGGACATTTCTGGGGCCAACGTCCTGACTTTC. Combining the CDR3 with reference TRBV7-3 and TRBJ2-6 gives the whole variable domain GAGVSQTPSNKVTEKGKYVELRCDPISGHTALYWYRQSLGQGPEFLIYFQGTGAADDSGLPNDRFFAVRPEGSVSTLKIQRTERGDSAVYLCASSQDISGANVLTFGAGSRLTVL.

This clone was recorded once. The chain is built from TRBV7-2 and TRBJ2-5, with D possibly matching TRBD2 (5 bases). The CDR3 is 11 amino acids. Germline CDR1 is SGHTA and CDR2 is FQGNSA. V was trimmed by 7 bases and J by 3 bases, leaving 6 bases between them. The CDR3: CASTREETQYF. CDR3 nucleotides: TGTGCCAGCACGCGGGAAGAGACCCAGTACTTC.

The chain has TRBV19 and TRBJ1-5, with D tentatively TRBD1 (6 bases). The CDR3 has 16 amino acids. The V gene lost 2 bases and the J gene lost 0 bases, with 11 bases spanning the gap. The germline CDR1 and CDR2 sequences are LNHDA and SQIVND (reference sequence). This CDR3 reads CASSINRAVSNQPQHF. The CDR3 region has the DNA TGTGCCAGTAGTATAAACAGGGCAGTTAGCAATCAGCCCCAGCATTTT.

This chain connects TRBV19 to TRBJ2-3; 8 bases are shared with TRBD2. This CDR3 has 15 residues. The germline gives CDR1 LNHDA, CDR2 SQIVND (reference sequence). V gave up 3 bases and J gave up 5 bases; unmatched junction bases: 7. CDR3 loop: CASSIPQGLGDTQYF. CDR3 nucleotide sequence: TGTGCCAGTAGTATCCCCCAGGGACTAGGAGATACGCAGTATTTT.

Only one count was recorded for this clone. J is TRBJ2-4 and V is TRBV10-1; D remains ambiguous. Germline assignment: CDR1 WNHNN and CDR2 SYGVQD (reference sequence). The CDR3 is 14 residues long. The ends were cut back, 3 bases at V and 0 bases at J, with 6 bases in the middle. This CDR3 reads CASSDPVAKNIQYF. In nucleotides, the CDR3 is TGCGCCAGCAGTGATCCAGTAGCCAAAAACATTCAGTACTTC.

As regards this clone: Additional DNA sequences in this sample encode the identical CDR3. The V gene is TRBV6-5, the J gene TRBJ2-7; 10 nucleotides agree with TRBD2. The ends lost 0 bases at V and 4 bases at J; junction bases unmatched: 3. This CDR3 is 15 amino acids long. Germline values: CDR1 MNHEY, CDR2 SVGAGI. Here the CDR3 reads CASSYSTSGIYEQYF. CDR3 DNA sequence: TGTGCCAGCAGTTACTCTACTAGCGGGATATACGAGCAGTACTTC.

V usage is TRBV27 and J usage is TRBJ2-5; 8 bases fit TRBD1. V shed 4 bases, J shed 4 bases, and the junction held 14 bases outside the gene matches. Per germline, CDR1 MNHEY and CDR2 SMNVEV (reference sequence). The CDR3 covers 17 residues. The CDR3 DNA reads TGTGCCAGCAGTTCCATCACAACACTCGGGACAGGAGAGACCCAGTACTTC. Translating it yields CASSSITTLGTGETQYF.

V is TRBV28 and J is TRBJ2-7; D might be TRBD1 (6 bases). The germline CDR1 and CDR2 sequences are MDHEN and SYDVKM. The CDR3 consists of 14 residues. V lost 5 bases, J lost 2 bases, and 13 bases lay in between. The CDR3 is CASSPHRDPYEQYF. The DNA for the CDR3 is TGTGCCAGCAGTCCCCACAGGGACCCCTACGAGCAGTACTTC.

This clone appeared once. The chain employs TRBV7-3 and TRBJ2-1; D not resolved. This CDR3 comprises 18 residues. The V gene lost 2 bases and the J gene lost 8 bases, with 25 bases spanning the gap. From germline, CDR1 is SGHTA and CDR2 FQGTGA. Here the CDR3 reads CASSLYSRVRPQAHEQFF. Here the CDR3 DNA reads TGTGCCAGCAGCTTATACTCGCGAGTCCGCCCCCAGGCCCATGAGCAGTTCTTC.

In DNA, the CDR3 is TGTGCCATCAGTGATTCGCCTAGCGATCAAGAGACCCAGTACTTC. Translated: CAISDSPSDQETQYF. The rearrangement uses TRBV10-3 and TRBJ2-5, with D possibly matching TRBD2 (6 bases). The germline CDR1 and CDR2 sequences are ENHRY and SYGVKD. Trimming pared 3 bases from V and 2 bases from J, leaving 13 bases between. The CDR3 runs 15 residues.

CDR3: CASSFSFGGGSQPQHF. CDR3 bases: TGTGCCAGCAGTTTTTCTTTTGGTGGCGGTAGTCAGCCCCAGCATTTT. The genes are TRBV28 and TRBJ1-5; D gene uncertain. The germline CDR1 and CDR2 sequences are MDHEN and SYDVKM. The CDR3 is made up of 16 amino acids. Trimming shortened V by 3 bases and J by 6 bases, and 18 bases separated the two germline ends.

The CDR3 nucleotides read TGTGCCAGCGGACCTAGATTCCAGGGACTAGCGGGAGTCGGGAATGAGCAGTTCTTC. This translates into CASGPRFQGLAGVGNEQFF. V is TRBV27 and J is TRBJ2-1; 14 bases fit TRBD2. Germline CDR1 is MNHEY and CDR2 is SMNVEV (reference sequence). The V and J ends lost 8 bases and 7 bases, in that order; junction bases with no gene match: 19. The CDR3 runs 19 residues.

The CDR3 protein is CASSAPGAVGDTQYF. The CDR3 nucleotides read TGTGCCAGCAGCGCACCAGGGGCGGTGGGTGATACGCAGTATTTT. This rearrangement joins TRBV9 to TRBJ2-3, with a weak D call TRBD1 (6 bases). The CDR3 contains 15 residues. V gave up 3 bases and J gave up 6 bases, with 17 bases separating them. The V gene's germline CDR1 is SGDLS and CDR2 YYNGEE.

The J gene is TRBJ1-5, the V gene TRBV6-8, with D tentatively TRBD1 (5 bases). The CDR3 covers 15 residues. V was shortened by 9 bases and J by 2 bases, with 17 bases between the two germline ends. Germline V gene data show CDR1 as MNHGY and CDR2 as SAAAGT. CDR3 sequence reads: CARRLQGGGNQPQHF. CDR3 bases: TGTGCCAGGAGGCTTCAGGGAGGCGGCAATCAGCCCCAGCATTTT.

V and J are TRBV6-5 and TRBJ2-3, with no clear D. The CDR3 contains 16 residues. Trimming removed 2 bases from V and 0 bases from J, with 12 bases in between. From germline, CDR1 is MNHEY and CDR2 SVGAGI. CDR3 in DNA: TGTGCCAGCAGTTACGCGACTCCGTCTAGCACAGATACGCAGTATTTT. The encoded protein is CASSYATPSSTDTQYF.

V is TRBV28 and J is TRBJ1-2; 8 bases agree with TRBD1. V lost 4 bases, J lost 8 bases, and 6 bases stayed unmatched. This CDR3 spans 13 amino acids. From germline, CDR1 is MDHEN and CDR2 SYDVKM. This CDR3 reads CASSSTDRAGYTF. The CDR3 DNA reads TGTGCCAGCAGTTCCACGGACAGGGCCGGCTACACCTTC.

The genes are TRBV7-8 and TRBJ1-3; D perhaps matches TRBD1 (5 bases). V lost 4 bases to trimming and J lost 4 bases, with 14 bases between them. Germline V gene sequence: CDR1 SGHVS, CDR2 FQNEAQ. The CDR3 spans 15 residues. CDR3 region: CASSSIGGSGNTIYF. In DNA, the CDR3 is TGTGCCAGCAGCTCAATTGGGGGGTCAGGAAACACCATATATTTT.

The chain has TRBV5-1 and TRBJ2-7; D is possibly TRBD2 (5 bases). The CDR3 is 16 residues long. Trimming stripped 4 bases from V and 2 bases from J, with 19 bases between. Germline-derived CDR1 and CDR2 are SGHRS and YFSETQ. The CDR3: CASSPTGSSRTYEQYF. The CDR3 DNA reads TGCGCCAGCAGCCCCACCGGCTCTAGCCGGACCTACGAGCAGTACTTC.

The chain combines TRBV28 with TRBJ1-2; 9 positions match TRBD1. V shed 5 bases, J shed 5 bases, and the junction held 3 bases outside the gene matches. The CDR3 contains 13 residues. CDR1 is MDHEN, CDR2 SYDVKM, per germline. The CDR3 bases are TGTGCCAGCAGTCTAGGGACAGGGTATGGCTACACCTTC. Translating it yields CASSLGTGYGYTF.

The CDR3 loop reads CASSSGLAGASTGELFF. The CDR3 bases are TGCGCCAGCAGCTCTGGACTAGCGGGAGCTTCCACCGGGGAGCTGTTTTTT. The chain joins TRBV5-1 to TRBJ2-2; 13 bases agree with TRBD2. The length of the CDR3 is 17 residues. Germline V gene lookup returns CDR1 SGHRS and CDR2 YFSETQ. V gave up 3 bases and J gave up 4 bases; unmatched junction bases: 6.

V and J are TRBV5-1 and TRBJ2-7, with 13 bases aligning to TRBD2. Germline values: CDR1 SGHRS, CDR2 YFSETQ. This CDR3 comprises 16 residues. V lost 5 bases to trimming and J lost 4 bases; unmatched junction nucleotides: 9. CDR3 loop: CASSRTSGSVVYEQYF. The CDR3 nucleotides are TGCGCCAGCAGTCGGACTAGCGGGAGTGTAGTTTACGAGCAGTACTTC.

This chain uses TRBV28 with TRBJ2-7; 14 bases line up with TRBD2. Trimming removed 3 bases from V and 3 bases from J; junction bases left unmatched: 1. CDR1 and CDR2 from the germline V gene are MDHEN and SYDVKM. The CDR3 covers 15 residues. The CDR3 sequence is CASSLGLAGVYEQYF. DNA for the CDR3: TGTGCCAGCAGTTTGGGACTAGCGGGAGTCTACGAGCAGTACTTC.

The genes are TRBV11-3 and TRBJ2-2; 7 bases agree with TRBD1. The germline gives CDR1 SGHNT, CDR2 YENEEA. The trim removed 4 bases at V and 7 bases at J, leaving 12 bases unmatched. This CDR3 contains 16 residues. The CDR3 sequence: CASSSGTVGLRGELFF. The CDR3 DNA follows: TGTGCCAGCAGCTCAGGGACAGTAGGTTTGCGCGGGGAGCTGTTTTTT.

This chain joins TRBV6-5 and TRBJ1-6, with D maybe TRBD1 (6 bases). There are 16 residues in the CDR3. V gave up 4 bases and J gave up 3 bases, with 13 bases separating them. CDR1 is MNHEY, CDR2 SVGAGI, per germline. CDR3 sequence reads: CASSFTTGLYNSPLHF. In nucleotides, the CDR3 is TGTGCCAGCAGTTTCACGACAGGCCTCTATAATTCACCCCTCCACTTT.

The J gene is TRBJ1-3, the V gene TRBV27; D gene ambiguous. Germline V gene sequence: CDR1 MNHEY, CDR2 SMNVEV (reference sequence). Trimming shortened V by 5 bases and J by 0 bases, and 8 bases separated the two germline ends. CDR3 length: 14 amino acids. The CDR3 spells CASSPHRSGNTIYF. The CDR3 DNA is TGTGCCAGCAGTCCACACCGCTCTGGAAACACCATATATTTT.

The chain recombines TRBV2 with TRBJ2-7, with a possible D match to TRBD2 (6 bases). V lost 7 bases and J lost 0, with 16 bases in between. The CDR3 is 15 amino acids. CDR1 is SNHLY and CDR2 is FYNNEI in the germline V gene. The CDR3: CASNPQAGSSYEQYF. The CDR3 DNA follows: TGTGCCAGCAACCCCCAGGCGGGAAGCTCCTACGAGCAGTACTTC. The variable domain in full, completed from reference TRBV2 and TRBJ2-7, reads EPEVTQTPSHQVTQMGQEVILRCVPISNHLYFYWYRQILGQKVEFLVSFYNNEISEKSEIFDDQFSVERPDGSNFTLKIRSTKLEDSAMYFCASNPQAGSSYEQYFGPGTRLTVT.

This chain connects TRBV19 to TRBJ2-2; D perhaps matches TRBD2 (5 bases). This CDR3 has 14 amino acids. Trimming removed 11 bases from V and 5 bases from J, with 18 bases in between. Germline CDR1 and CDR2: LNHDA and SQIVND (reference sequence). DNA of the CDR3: TGTGCCTCCCTAGCCGGTCCGTCTACCGGGGAGCTGTTTTTT. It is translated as CASLAGPSTGELFF.

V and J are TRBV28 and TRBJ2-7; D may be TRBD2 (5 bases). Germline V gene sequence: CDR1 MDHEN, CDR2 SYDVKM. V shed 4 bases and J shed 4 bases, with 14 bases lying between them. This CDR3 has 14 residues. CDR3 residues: CASSSLSGDYEQYF. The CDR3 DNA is TGTGCCAGCAGTTCACTATCCGGGGATTACGAGCAGTACTTC.